This T cell receptor (beta chain) stems from a study of T cells in Graves' hyperthyroidism and ophthalmopathy. From RNA transcripts, TCR beta CDR3 regions were amplified. First-round RT-PCR targeting the TCR CDR3 was performed with the HTBI primer set. TCRdb reprocessed the multiplex PCR reads with MiXCR, giving one entry per CDR3 protein. Of about 480,000 distinct CDR3 sequences listed, around 14% were seen once; the top ten hold 15% to 20%. Germline CDR1 and CDR2: SQVTM and ANQGSEA. This CDR3 is 14 amino acids long. V lost 2 bases and J lost 1, with 10 bases in between. This rearrangement joins TRBV29-1 to TRBJ2-3; no clear D gene. This sequence originates from a young woman with Graves' hyperthyroidism. Material for sequencing was blood. CDR3 in amino acids: CSVEKSKGTDTQYF. CDR3 bases: TGCAGCGTTGAAAAGTCGAAGGGCACAGATACGCAGTATTTT.